The clone carrying this T cell receptor beta chain has just a few counts. This record comes from a study of graft-versus-host responses after intestinal transplantation. About the research overall: In this cohort, recipients had multivisceral, liver-intestinal, or isolated intestinal transplants.

General observations from the study: The highest levels of circulating GvH clones went along with early declines in HvG clones after transplant. Among recipient marrow samples, GvH clones were found; some appeared first in ileum or blood.

The method was immunoSEQ multiplex PCR; TCRdb's version includes in-frame clones alone and lacks a portion of them. The sample shows 13,000 or so clones, over 30% of them seen only once. Post-reaction, proliferating CD3+CD4+ and CD3+CD8+ responders (CFSE-low) were sorted. CDR3 size: 18 residues. Germline CDR1 reads KGHSH; CDR2 reads LQKENI. J lost 0 bases, V lost 3 bases, and 9 bases had no gene match. Here the sequenced sample was alloreactive CD4+ T cells from a mixed lymphocyte reaction culture, taken before intestinal transplant. Subset indicated: CFSE-low proliferating T cells sorted from roughly six-day pre-transplant mixed lymphocyte reaction (GvH or HvG direction). The chain has TRBV18 and TRBJ1-2, with 11 positions matching TRBD1. The sequence derives from a human patient who received an intestinal transplant. The CDR3, as DNA: TGTGCCAGCTCACCGTATTTTCAGGGACAGGGGGCTAACTATGGCTACACCTTC. It encodes CASSPYFQGQGANYGYTF.